The 28 T cell receptor beta chains reported below all come from one sample, sequenced in a study of cytomegalovirus exposure and HLA in healthy donors. 60 Vbeta and 13 Jbeta primers were used in PCR. Repertoires were generated with immunoSEQ multiplex PCR, while TCRdb's copy carries only in-frame clones and drops some. Of under 200,000 clones listed, roughly 80% are singletons. Sample: PBMCs. The receptor source for this set is a female donor in good health and CMV-seronegative.

The CDR3 region has the DNA TGTGCCAGCAAGGCGGGAGTCTGGGTCGCTGAAGCTTTCTTT. This sequence encodes CASKAGVWVAEAFF. V and J are TRBV6-1 and TRBJ1-1; D remains ambiguous. V lost 7 bases to trimming and J lost 6 bases, with 18 bases between them. The CDR3 runs 14 residues. Germline loops: CDR1 MNHNS, CDR2 SASEGT.

V gene TRBV10-3 combines with J gene TRBJ1-5, with 9 positions matching TRBD1. The ends lost 5 bases at V and 5 bases at J; junction bases unmatched: 1. Looked up from germline, CDR1 is ENHRY and CDR2 is SYGVKD. This CDR3 has 13 amino acids. CDR3 residues: CAISTGGYQPQHF. In nucleotides, the CDR3 is TGTGCCATCAGTACAGGGGGCTATCAGCCCCAGCATTTT.

This chain links TRBV6-1 with TRBJ2-7, with D uncertain. Trimming took 6 bases from V and 2 from J, leaving 14 bases between them. Looked up from germline, CDR1 is MNHNS and CDR2 is SASEGT. CDR3 size: 14 residues. The chain's CDR3 is CASSRTDTTYEQYF. Here the CDR3 DNA reads TGTGCCAGCAGCCGAACCGACACGACCTACGAGCAGTACTTC.

The chain combines TRBV7-3 with TRBJ2-3; TRBD2 agrees at 12 bases. The J segment lost 1 base and the V segment lost 0 bases, leaving 5 bases of the junction unmatched. In germline, CDR1 is SGHTA, CDR2 FQGTGA. The CDR3 runs 18 residues. The DNA of the CDR3 is TGTGCCAGCAGCTTAACGGCTAGCGGGGGGGCCGGCACAGATACGCAGTATTTT. This gives the protein CASSLTASGGAGTDTQYF.

The CDR3 reads CASSLAQGTEAFF. CDR3 DNA: TGCGCCAGCAGCTTGGCACAGGGAACTGAAGCTTTCTTT. This chain joins TRBV5-1 and TRBJ1-1; D possibly corresponds to TRBD1 (6 bases). Germline loops: CDR1 SGHRS, CDR2 YFSETQ. CDR3 length: 13 amino acids. V gave up 0 bases and J gave up 5 bases, with 8 bases separating them.

The rearrangement uses TRBV19 and TRBJ2-7; 8 bases agree with TRBD1. The trim removed 3 bases at V and 2 bases at J, leaving 6 bases unmatched. Per the germline V gene, CDR1 is LNHDA and CDR2 is SQIVND (reference sequence). This CDR3 is built from 15 residues. CDR3 in amino acids: CASSMGTGPTYEQYF. The CDR3 DNA follows: TGTGCCAGTAGTATGGGGACAGGTCCTACCTACGAGCAGTACTTC.

The chain uses TRBV5-1 and TRBJ2-1; 10 bases line up with TRBD2. V shed 6 bases and J 3 bases; nucleotides not matched to a gene: 3. The CDR3 has 14 residues. The germline V gene has CDR1 SGHRS and CDR2 YFSETQ. The CDR3 bases are TGCGCCAGCACCGGACTAGCGGACTACAATGAGCAGTTCTTC. Residues: CASTGLADYNEQFF.

The gene calls are TRBV6-5 and TRBJ1-4; weak D call: TRBD1 (6 bases). There are 15 residues in the CDR3. CDR1 and CDR2 (germline): MNHEY, SVGAGI. V was cut by 5 bases and J by 10 bases, with 20 bases left in between. The CDR3 nucleotides are TGTGCCAGCAGTGGGCGGACAGATTACGGAGGAAAACTGTTTTTT. Its protein product is CASSGRTDYGGKLFF.

With regard to this clone: A read error may produce the germline difference seen at one junction end. For the CDR3, the DNA is TGCAGCGTTGATACCCCCAGGGGGCCCTTC. Its translation is CSVDTPRGPF. The chain couples TRBV29-1 to TRBJ1-2, with 8 bases that match TRBD1. This CDR3 spans 10 amino acids. Germline assignment: CDR1 SQVTM and CDR2 ANQGSEA.

This chain joins TRBV7-2 and TRBJ1-3; no clear D gene. The CDR3 is made up of 13 amino acids. Per germline, CDR1 SGHTA and CDR2 FQGNSA. Trimming took 6 bases from V and 4 from J, leaving 10 bases between them. In DNA, the CDR3 is TGTGCCAGCAGGTCGGGATCCGGAAACACCATATATTTT. Protein product: CASRSGSGNTIYF. Supplemented by reference TRBV7-2 and TRBJ1-3, the full variable domain reads GAGVSQSPSNKVTEKGKDVELRCDPISGHTALYWYRQSLGQGLEFLIYFQGNSAPDKSGLPSDRFSAERTGGSVSTLTIQRTQQEDSAVYLCASRSGSGNTIYFGEGSWLTVV.

This clone occurred once. The rearrangement links TRBV30 to TRBJ1-1, with D perhaps TRBD1 (5 bases). This CDR3 is 13 amino acids long. The germline V and J ends were trimmed by 0 bases and 1 base, with 6 bases remaining between them. Germline V CDR1 and CDR2: GTSNPN, SVGIG (reference sequence). CDR3 in DNA: TGTGCCTGGAGTGTCCAGGGGAACACTGAAGCTTTCTTT. Translating it yields CAWSVQGNTEAFF.

The chain combines TRBV27 with TRBJ1-2; 8 positions match TRBD1. Germline trimming cut 0 bases from V and 10 bases from J; bases unmatched to any gene: 4. Looked up from germline, CDR1 is MNHEY and CDR2 is SMNVEV (reference sequence). The CDR3 totals 13 residues. DNA for the CDR3: TGTGCCAGCAGTTTATCGTGGGACAGGATCTACACCTTC. Protein sequence: CASSLSWDRIYTF.

The chain combines TRBV28 with TRBJ2-7; maybe TRBD2 (6 bases). Germline CDR1 reads MDHEN; CDR2 reads SYDVKM. Trimming pared 6 bases from V and 5 bases from J, leaving 14 bases between. CDR3 length: 13 amino acids. CDR3 amino acids: CASRVGGRDEQYF. The CDR3 DNA reads TGTGCCAGCAGGGTGGGGGGAAGGGACGAGCAGTACTTC.

The chain has TRBV4-1 and TRBJ2-1; possibly TRBD2 for D (5 bases). The length of the CDR3 is 15 residues. Germline V gene sequence: CDR1 MGHRA, CDR2 YSYEKL. V lost 0 bases to trimming and J lost 0 bases, with 6 bases between them. This CDR3 reads CASSQDGSSYNEQFF. In nucleotides, the CDR3 is TGCGCCAGCAGCCAAGATGGGAGCTCCTACAATGAGCAGTTCTTC.

This clone has just one count. This rearrangement joins TRBV5-4 to TRBJ2-5, with a weak D call TRBD2 (6 bases). The better agreement between TRBJ2-7 and the DNA end casts doubt on the J call. Germline V gene lookup returns CDR1 SGHNT and CDR2 YYREEE (reference sequence). The CDR3 runs to 14 residues. The CDR3 sequence is CASTRGKERYEQYF. The CDR3 DNA is TGTGCCAGCACCCGGGGGAAGGAACGGTACGAGCAGTACTTC.

The rearrangement joins TRBV23-1 to TRBJ2-7, with TRBD1 matching over 7 bases. TRBV23-1 is an open reading frame whose function is uncertain. Unmatched junction bases numbered 16, after V lost 0 bases and J lost 2 bases. The CDR3 contains 19 residues. The CDR3 DNA is TGCGCCAGCAGTCAATCGTCAGGGGGTATTAGTCCCCCTCCCTACGAGCAGTACTTC. The encoded protein is CASSQSSGGISPPPYEQYF.

J is TRBJ1-2 and V is TRBV27; D gene ambiguous. Per germline, CDR1 MNHEY and CDR2 SMNVEV (reference sequence). This CDR3 contains 14 residues. Between the trimmed V and J ends, which lost 3 bases and 0 bases, there was a span of 8 bases. CDR3 sequence: CASSLAQTNYGYTF. Here the CDR3 DNA reads TGTGCCAGCAGTTTGGCTCAGACTAACTATGGCTACACCTTC.

This clone was counted a few times. The chain joins TRBV18 to TRBJ1-5, with 9 nucleotides matching TRBD1. The CDR3 is made up of 14 amino acids. Trimming removed 5 bases from V and 5 bases from J; junction bases left unmatched: 4. CDR1 KGHSH and CDR2 LQKENI come from the germline V gene. Here the CDR3 DNA reads TGTGCCAGCTCAGGGGACAGGGCCGATCAGCCCCAGCATTTT. It translates to CASSGDRADQPQHF.

V and J are TRBV10-3 and TRBJ2-5, with D possibly TRBD2 on 6 matching bases. Trimming removed 3 bases at V and 5 bases at J, with 13 bases between. Germline V CDR1 and CDR2: ENHRY, SYGVKD. The CDR3 covers 14 residues. The CDR3, as DNA: TGTGCCATCAGTGAATCGCCCAGCGGGGAGACCCAGTACTTC. This sequence encodes CAISESPSGETQYF.

The J gene is TRBJ1-1, the V gene TRBV6-5; 8 nucleotides align to TRBD1. The J segment lost 1 base and the V segment lost 0 bases, leaving 1 base of the junction unmatched. This CDR3 region has 15 residues. Germline loops: CDR1 MNHEY, CDR2 SVGAGI. The CDR3 sequence is CASSYSGTGNTEAFF. The CDR3 DNA reads TGTGCCAGCAGTTACTCAGGGACAGGGAACACTGAAGCTTTCTTT.

This sequence joins TRBV30 and TRBJ1-4, with 8 bases that match TRBD1. The CDR3 runs 14 residues. CDR1 is GTSNPN, CDR2 SVGIG, per germline (reference sequence). The ends lost 0 bases at V and 4 bases at J; junction bases unmatched: 1. Here the CDR3 DNA reads TGTGCCTGGAGTGTACAGGGGGTTAATGAAAAACTGTTTTTT. The encoded protein is CAWSVQGVNEKLFF.

The CDR3 is CASSYGWRGSKEQYF. In DNA form, the CDR3 reads TGTGCCAGCAGTTACGGATGGCGGGGCTCCAAGGAGCAGTACTTC. The J gene is TRBJ2-7, the V gene TRBV6-5, with TRBD2 as a possible D gene (6 bases). V was shortened by 2 bases and J by 7 bases, with 18 bases between the two germline ends. Per germline, CDR1 MNHEY and CDR2 SVGAGI. This CDR3 region has 15 residues.

As for this clone: A junction boundary mismatches the germline segment, possibly from a read error. The gene calls are TRBV27 and TRBJ1-1; 7 bases are a match to TRBD1. The CDR3 runs 14 residues. Germline V gene lookup returns CDR1 MNHEY and CDR2 SMNVEV (reference sequence). The CDR3 region is CAGSFRDRNTEAFF. The CDR3 region has the DNA TGTGCCGGCAGTTTCCGGGACAGGAACACTGAAGCTTTCTTT.

The chain employs TRBV12-5 and TRBJ1-5, with TRBD1 matching 8 bases. V shed 5 bases and J 5 bases; nucleotides not matched to a gene: 5. The CDR3 consists of 14 residues. Per the germline V gene, CDR1 is LGHNT and CDR2 is FRNRAP. CDR3 region: CASGPAGGDQPQHF. The CDR3 DNA is TGTGCTAGTGGTCCTGCAGGGGGCGATCAGCCCCAGCATTTT.

The V gene is TRBV4-1, the J gene TRBJ2-1; D is unclear. V lost 0 bases and J 1 base, leaving 10 bases between the germline ends. Germline CDR1 and CDR2: MGHRA and YSYEKL. The CDR3 has 16 amino acids. CDR3 region: CASSQDGADSYNEQFF. The CDR3 bases are TGCGCCAGCAGCCAAGATGGCGCGGATTCCTACAATGAGCAGTTCTTC.

The chain is built from TRBV6-6 and TRBJ2-7, with D possibly matching TRBD2 (6 bases). Germline CDR1 reads MNHNY; CDR2 reads SVGAGI (reference sequence). The length of the CDR3 is 14 residues. With 4 bases removed from V and 0 bases from J, the gap between germline ends came to 10 bases. The DNA for the CDR3 is TGTGCCAGCAGTTTAGCGGCTAGCTCCTACGAGCAGTACTTC. Protein sequence: CASSLAASSYEQYF.

V and J are TRBV4-3 and TRBJ2-1; perhaps TRBD2 as D (5 bases). V shed 8 bases and J shed 6 bases, with 20 bases lying between them. There are 15 residues in the CDR3. Germline CDR1 LGHNA, CDR2 YSLEER. Written as DNA, the CDR3 is TGCGCCAGCGGAACCGTGGGTCAAGGGAGCAATGAGCAGTTCTTC. It yields the protein CASGTVGQGSNEQFF.

CDR3 sequence reads: CASTLRGMNTEAFF. CDR3 DNA: TGTGCCAGCACCCTCCGGGGGATGAACACTGAAGCTTTCTTT. The chain uses TRBV19 and TRBJ1-1, with D possibly matching TRBD1 (5 bases). V lost 9 bases to trimming and J lost 0 bases, with 14 bases between them. The CDR3 length is 14 residues. Germline V gives CDR1 LNHDA, CDR2 SQIVND (reference sequence).